This entry concerns a single T cell receptor (beta chain). The sample comes from a study of blood T cell repertoires in COVID-19. Background on the study: Samples of COVID-19 (acute and convalescent) were obtained from the United States, Italy and Spain. The cDNA or gDNA used as material had been derived from T cells, B-cell-depleted T cells, or PBMCs.

In the original processing: Estimation of nucleated cell counts was performed using reference gene primer amplification. Method: immunoSEQ multiplex PCR; TCRdb's copy keeps in-frame clones and lacks some. V and J calls and clone size come straight from that table; D and trimming were deduced from the DNA. This sample yields just under 90,000 clones, of which 90% are seen a single time; approximately 1.6% belongs to the top ten. The source of this sequence is a man between 60 and 75 years old with acute or convalescent COVID-19. Sequencing input: peripheral blood.

The CDR3 loop is CASSPYNTIYF. As DNA, the CDR3 is TGTGCCAGCAGCCCCTACAACACCATATATTTT. This chain uses TRBV6-1 with TRBJ1-3; D remains ambiguous. V gave up 6 bases and J gave up 7 bases, with 7 bases separating them. Germline-derived CDR1 and CDR2 are MNHNS and SASEGT. The CDR3 is 11 residues long.